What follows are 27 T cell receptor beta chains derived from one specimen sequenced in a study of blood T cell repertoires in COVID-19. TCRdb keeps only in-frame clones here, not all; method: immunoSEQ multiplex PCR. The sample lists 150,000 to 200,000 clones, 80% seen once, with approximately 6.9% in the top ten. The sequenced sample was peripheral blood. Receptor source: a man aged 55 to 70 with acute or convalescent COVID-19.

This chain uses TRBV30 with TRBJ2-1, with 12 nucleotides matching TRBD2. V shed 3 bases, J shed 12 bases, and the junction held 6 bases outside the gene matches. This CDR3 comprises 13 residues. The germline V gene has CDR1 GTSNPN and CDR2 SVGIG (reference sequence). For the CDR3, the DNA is TGTGCCTGGAGACTAGCGGGAGGTCGGGCGCAGTTCTTC. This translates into CAWRLAGGRAQFF.

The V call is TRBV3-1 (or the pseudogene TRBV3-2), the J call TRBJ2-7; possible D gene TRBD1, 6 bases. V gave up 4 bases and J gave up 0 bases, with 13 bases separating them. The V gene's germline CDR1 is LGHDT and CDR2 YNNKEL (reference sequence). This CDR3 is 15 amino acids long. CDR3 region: CASSLYGTRSYEQYF. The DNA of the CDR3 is TGTGCCAGCAGCCTTTACGGGACACGCTCCTACGAGCAGTACTTC.

CDR3 in DNA: TGCAGTGCTAGTTACTCCGGGACAGGGCTGGGCTACACCTTC. Protein sequence: CSASYSGTGLGYTF. V is TRBV20-1 and J is TRBJ1-2; 9 bases are a match to TRBD1. V shed 3 bases and J 8 bases; nucleotides not matched to a gene: 10. The CDR3 spans 14 residues. CDR1 is DFQATT and CDR2 is SNEGSKA in the germline V gene (reference sequence).

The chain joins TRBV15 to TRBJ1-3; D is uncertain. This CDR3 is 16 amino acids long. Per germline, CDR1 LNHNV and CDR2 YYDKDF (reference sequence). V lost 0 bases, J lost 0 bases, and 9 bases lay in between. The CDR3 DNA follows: TGTGCCACCAGCAGAGATCGAGCAGGCTCTGGAAACACCATATATTTT. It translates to CATSRDRAGSGNTIYF.

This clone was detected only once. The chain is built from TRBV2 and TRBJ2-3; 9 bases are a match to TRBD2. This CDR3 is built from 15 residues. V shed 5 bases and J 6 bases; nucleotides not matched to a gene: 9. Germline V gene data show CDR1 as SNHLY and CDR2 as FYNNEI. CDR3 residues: CASSMTSGGRDTQYF. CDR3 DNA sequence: TGTGCCAGCAGTATGACTAGCGGTGGTAGGGATACGCAGTATTTT. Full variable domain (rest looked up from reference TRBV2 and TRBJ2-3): EPEVTQTPSHQVTQMGQEVILRCVPISNHLYFYWYRQILGQKVEFLVSFYNNEISEKSEIFDDQFSVERPDGSNFTLKIRSTKLEDSAMYFCASSMTSGGRDTQYFGPGTRLTVL.

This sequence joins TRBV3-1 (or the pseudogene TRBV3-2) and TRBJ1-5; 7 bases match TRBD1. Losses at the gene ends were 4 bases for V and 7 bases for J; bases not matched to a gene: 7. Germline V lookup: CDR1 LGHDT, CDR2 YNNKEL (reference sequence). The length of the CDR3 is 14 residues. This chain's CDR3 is CASSRDREGQPQHF. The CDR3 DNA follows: TGTGCCAGCAGCCGAGACAGGGAGGGACAGCCCCAGCATTTT.

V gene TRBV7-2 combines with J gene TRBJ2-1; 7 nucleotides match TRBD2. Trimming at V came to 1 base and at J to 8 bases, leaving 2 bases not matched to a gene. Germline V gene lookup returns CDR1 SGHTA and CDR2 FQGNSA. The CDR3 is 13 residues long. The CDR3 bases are TGTGCCAGCAGCTTAGAGGGAGGGGATGAGCAGTTCTTC. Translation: CASSLEGGDEQFF.

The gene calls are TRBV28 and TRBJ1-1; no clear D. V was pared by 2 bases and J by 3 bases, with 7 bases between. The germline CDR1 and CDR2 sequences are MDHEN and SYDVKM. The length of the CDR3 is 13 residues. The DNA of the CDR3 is TGTGCCAGCAGTTTAGCGCCGGACACTGAAGCTTTCTTT. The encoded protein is CASSLAPDTEAFF.

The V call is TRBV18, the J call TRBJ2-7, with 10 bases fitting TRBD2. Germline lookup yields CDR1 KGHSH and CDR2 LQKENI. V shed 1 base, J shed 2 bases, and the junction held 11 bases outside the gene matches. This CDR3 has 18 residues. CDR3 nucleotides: TGTGCCAGCTCACCACAGCGAGCGGGAGGGCTTAACCCCTACGAGCAGTACTTC. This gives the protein CASSPQRAGGLNPYEQYF.

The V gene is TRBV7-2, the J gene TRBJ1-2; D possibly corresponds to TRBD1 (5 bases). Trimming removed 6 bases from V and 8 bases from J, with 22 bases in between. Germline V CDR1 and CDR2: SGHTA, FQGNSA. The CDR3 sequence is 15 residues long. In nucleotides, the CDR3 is TGTGCCAGCAGTCCTGCCGGGACTCCGAGGTGGGGCTACACCTTC. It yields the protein CASSPAGTPRWGYTF.

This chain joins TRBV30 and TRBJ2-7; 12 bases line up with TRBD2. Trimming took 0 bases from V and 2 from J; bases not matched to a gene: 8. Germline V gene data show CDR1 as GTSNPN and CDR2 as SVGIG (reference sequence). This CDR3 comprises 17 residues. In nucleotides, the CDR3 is TGTGCCTGGAGTGTAGGTACCCTAGCGGGAGGGCCCTACGAGCAGTACTTC. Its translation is CAWSVGTLAGGPYEQYF.

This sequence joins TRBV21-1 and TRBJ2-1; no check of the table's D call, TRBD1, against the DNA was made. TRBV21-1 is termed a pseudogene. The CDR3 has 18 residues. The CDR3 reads CASSKERPGQPSYNEQFF. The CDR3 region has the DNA TGTGCCAGCAGCAAGGAAAGGCCGGGACAGCCCTCCTACAATGAGCAGTTCTTC.

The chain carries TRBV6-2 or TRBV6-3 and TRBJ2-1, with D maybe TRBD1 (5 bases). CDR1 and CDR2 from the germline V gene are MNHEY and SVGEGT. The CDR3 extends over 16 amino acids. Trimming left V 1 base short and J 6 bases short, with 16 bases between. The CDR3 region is CASSYLRPQGSNEQFF. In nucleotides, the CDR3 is TGTGCCAGCAGTTACTTACGGCCCCAGGGCTCCAATGAGCAGTTCTTC.

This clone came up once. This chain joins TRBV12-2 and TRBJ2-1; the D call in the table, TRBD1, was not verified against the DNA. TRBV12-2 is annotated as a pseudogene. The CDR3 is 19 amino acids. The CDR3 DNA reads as TGTGCAAGTCGTTACCGACAGGACGGAAAAACTATCTCACCCAATGAGCAGTTCTTC. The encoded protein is CASRYRQDGKTISPNEQFF.

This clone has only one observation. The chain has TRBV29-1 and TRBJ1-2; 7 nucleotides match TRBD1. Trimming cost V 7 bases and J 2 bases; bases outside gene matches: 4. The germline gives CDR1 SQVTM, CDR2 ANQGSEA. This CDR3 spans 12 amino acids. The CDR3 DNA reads TGCAGCGCCCAGGGGGGAAACTATGGCTACACCTTC. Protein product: CSAQGGNYGYTF.

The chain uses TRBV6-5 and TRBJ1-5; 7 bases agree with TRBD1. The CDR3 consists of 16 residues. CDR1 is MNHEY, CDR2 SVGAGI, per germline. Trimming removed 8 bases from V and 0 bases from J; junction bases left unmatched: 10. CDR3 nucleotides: TGTGCCAGCGGTTTTTCAGGGGGAGTTAGCAATCAGCCCCAGCATTTT. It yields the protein CASGFSGGVSNQPQHF.

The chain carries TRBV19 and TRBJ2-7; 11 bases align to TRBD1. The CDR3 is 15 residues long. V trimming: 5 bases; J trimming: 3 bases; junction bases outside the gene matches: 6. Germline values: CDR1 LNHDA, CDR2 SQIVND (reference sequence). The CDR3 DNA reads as TGTGCCAGTAGTTCCCCGGGACAGGGGGTCTACGAGCAGTACTTC. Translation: CASSSPGQGVYEQYF.

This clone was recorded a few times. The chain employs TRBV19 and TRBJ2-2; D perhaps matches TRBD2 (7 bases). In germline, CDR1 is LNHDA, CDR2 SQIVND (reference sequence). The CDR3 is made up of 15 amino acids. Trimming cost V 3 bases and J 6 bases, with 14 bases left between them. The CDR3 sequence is CASSMGGAAAGELFF. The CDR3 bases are TGTGCCAGTAGTATGGGGGGGGCGGCCGCCGGGGAGCTGTTTTTT.

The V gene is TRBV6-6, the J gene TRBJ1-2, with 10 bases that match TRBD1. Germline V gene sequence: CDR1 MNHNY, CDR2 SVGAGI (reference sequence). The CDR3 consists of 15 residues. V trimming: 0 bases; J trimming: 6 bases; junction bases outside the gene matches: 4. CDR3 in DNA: TGTGCCAGCAGTTACTCTATGACAGGGGGCGATGGCTACACCTTC. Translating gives CASSYSMTGGDGYTF.

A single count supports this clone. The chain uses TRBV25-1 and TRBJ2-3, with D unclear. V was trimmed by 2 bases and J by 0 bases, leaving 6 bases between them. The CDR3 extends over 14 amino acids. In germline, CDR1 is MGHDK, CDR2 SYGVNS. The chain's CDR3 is CASSETSSTDTQYF. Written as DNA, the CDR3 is TGTGCCAGCAGTGAAACGAGCAGCACAGATACGCAGTATTTT. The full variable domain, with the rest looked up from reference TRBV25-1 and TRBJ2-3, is EADIYQTPRYLVIGTGKKITLECSQTMGHDKMYWYQQDPGMELHLIHYSYGVNSTEKGDLSSESTVSRIRTEHFPLTLESARPSHTSQYLCASSETSSTDTQYFGPGTRLTVL.

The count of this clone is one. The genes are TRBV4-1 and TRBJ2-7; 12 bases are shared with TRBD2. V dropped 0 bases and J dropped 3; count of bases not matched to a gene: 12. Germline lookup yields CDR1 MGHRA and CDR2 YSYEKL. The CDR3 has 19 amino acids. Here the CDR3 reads CASSQDLQTTSGSVYEQYF. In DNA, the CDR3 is TGCGCCAGCAGCCAAGATCTCCAAACGACTAGCGGGAGCGTCTACGAGCAGTACTTC.

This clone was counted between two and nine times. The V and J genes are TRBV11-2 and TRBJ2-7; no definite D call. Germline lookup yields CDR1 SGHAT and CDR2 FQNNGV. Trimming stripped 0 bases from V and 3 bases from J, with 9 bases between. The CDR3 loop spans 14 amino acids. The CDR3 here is CASSLESVSYEQYF. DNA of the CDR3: TGTGCCAGCAGCTTAGAGAGTGTTAGCTACGAGCAGTACTTC. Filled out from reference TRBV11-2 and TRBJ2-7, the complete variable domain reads EAGVAQSPRYKIIEKRQSVAFWCNPISGHATLYWYQQILGQGPKLLIQFQNNGVVDDSQLPKDRFSAERLKGVDSTLKIQPAKLEDSAVYLCASSLESVSYEQYFGPGTRLTVT.

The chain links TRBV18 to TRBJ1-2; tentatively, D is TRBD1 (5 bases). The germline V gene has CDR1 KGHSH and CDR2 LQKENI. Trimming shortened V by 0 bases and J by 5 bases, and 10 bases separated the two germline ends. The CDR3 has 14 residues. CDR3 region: CASSPPGERYGYTF. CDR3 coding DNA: TGTGCCAGCTCACCACCAGGGGAAAGATATGGCTACACCTTC.

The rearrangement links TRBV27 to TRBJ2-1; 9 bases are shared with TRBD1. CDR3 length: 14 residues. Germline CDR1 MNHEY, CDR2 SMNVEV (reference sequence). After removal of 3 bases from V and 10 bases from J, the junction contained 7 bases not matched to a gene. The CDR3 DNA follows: TGTGCCAGCAGTTTTGTGGGAGGGACAGGGGAGCAGTTCTTC. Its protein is CASSFVGGTGEQFF.

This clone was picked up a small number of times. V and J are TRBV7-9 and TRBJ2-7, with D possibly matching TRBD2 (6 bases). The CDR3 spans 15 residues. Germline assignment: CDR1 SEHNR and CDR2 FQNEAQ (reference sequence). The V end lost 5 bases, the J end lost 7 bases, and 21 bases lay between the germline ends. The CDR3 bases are TGTGCCAGCAGCGGGAGGAGGAGGGGAGGCTTAGAGCAGTACTTC. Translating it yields CASSGRRRGGLEQYF.

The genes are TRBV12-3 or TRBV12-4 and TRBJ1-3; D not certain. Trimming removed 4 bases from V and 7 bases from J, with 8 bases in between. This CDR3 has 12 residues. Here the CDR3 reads CASSSVRNTIYF. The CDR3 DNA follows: TGTGCCAGCAGTTCGGTGCGGAACACCATATATTTT.

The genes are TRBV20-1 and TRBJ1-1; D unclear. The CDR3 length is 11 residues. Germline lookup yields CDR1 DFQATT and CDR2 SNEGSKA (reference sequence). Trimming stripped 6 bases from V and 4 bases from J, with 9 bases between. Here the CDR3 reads CSAGVRTEAFF. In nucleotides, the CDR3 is TGCAGTGCCGGGGTGCGCACTGAAGCTTTCTTT.